These 18 T cell receptor beta chains were sequenced from one sample in a study of cytomegalovirus exposure and HLA in healthy donors. Primers for the PCR totalled 60 Vbeta and 13 Jbeta. Produced via immunoSEQ multiplex PCR; TCRdb's table is partial and in-frame only. The profile shows about 80,000 clones, over 70% of them singletons. The sample taken for sequencing was PBMCs. These receptors all come from a man aged 45-65 years in good health and CMV-seropositive.

This rearrangement joins TRBV7-6 to TRBJ1-1, with D unresolved. The CDR3 is 14 amino acids. From germline, CDR1 is SGHVS and CDR2 FNYEAQ. Deletions cut 4 bases from V and 3 bases from J, with 12 bases between. The CDR3 DNA follows: TGTGCCAGCAGCTCCCCAGGTTCATACACTGAAGCTTTCTTT. Protein sequence: CASSSPGSYTEAFF.

The chain has TRBV10-3 and TRBJ2-5; TRBD2 matches 7 bases. In germline, CDR1 is ENHRY, CDR2 SYGVKD. V lost 2 bases and J lost 7; bases outside the gene matches: 7. The CDR3 extends over 14 amino acids. CDR3 residues: CAISEMSGEGTQYF. The CDR3 DNA is TGTGCCATCAGTGAGATGAGCGGGGAAGGGACCCAGTACTTC.

The V and J genes are TRBV29-1 and TRBJ2-3; 14 positions match TRBD2. Losses at the gene ends were 3 bases for V and 6 bases for J; bases not matched to a gene: 5. Germline CDR1 reads SQVTM; CDR2 reads ANQGSEA. The CDR3 consists of 15 residues. DNA for the CDR3: TGCAGCGTTGACTCGGGACTAGCGGGAGTGGATACGCAGTATTTT. This sequence encodes CSVDSGLAGVDTQYF.

With regard to this clone: The sample contains more than one DNA sequence encoding this CDR3. J is TRBJ1-2 and V is TRBV5-1, with 11 bases matching TRBD1. V lost 4 bases and J lost 8; bases outside the gene matches: 4. The CDR3 loop spans 13 amino acids. The germline V gene has CDR1 SGHRS and CDR2 YFSETQ. In nucleotides, the CDR3 is TGCGCCAGCAGCCTGGGACAGGGGGACGGCTACACCTTC. Protein sequence: CASSLGQGDGYTF.

V usage is TRBV4-2 and J usage is TRBJ2-1; 7 positions match TRBD1. The V and J ends lost 6 bases and 0 bases, in that order; junction bases with no gene match: 2. Germline values: CDR1 LGHNA, CDR2 YNFKEQ. The CDR3 is 14 residues long. Written as DNA, the CDR3 is TGTGCCAGCAGACAGGGGAGCTCCTACAATGAGCAGTTCTTC. This codes for CASRQGSSYNEQFF.

This clone was seen once. The rearrangement links TRBV5-4 to TRBJ1-1, with unresolved D. V lost 2 bases and J lost 3, with 8 bases in between. The germline V gene has CDR1 SGHNT and CDR2 YYREEE (reference sequence). This CDR3 spans 13 amino acids. CDR3 in amino acids: CASSFDRDTEAFF. The DNA for the CDR3 is TGTGCCAGCAGCTTTGACCGGGACACTGAAGCTTTCTTT.

In its sample, this clone was seen once. The junction departs from the called germline gene at one end, perhaps through a read error. The chain joins TRBV7-7 to TRBJ2-1; TRBD2 matches 9 bases. Germline assignment: CDR1 SSHAT and CDR2 FNYEAQ (reference sequence). This CDR3 has 14 amino acids. This CDR3 reads CASSSRLTSGEQFF. The CDR3 DNA sequence: TGTGCTAGCAGCTCCCGATTGACTAGCGGAGAGCAGTTCTTC.

This clone appeared a single time. The chain links TRBV2 to TRBJ1-3; tentatively, D is TRBD1 (5 bases). The ends were cut back, 6 bases at V and 0 bases at J, with 15 bases in the middle. The CDR3 is 16 amino acids. Germline values: CDR1 SNHLY, CDR2 FYNNEI. CDR3 protein: CASRRDVGNSGNTIYF. CDR3 coding DNA: TGTGCCAGCAGGCGGGACGTGGGGAACTCTGGAAACACCATATATTTT. Full variable domain (missing parts from reference TRBV2 and TRBJ1-3): EPEVTQTPSHQVTQMGQEVILRCVPISNHLYFYWYRQILGQKVEFLVSFYNNEISEKSEIFDDQFSVERPDGSNFTLKIRSTKLEDSAMYFCASRRDVGNSGNTIYFGEGSWLTVV.

The chain couples TRBV2 to TRBJ2-2, with 9 positions matching TRBD1. The germline V gene encodes CDR1 SNHLY and CDR2 FYNNEI. The CDR3 is made up of 20 amino acids. After removal of 6 bases from V and 4 bases from J, the junction contained 21 bases not matched to a gene. The CDR3 DNA reads TGTGCCAGCAGCAGAAAGCCGGGACAGGGTTTTTCGGTAGCCACCGGGGAGCTGTTTTTT. This translates into CASSRKPGQGFSVATGELFF.

The rearrangement links TRBV5-4 to TRBJ2-3; TRBD2 matches 9 bases. The CDR3 is 15 residues long. Germline CDR1 is SGHNT and CDR2 is YYREEE (reference sequence). V was pared by 4 bases and J by 0 bases, with 3 bases of the junction left unmatched. The CDR3, as DNA: TGTGCCAGCAGCAGAACTAGCGGGAGCACAGATACGCAGTATTTT. The encoded protein is CASSRTSGSTDTQYF.

This chain joins TRBV11-3 and TRBJ2-1; 7 bases line up with TRBD1. Germline loops: CDR1 SGHNT, CDR2 YENEEA. V lost 1 base and J lost 3; bases outside the gene matches: 6. The CDR3 contains 16 residues. CDR3 coding DNA: TGTGCCAGCAGCTTAGGAGGGGGCAAAGTCTACAATGAGCAGTTCTTC. Translated, it gives CASSLGGGKVYNEQFF.

This sequence joins TRBV19 and TRBJ1-5, with unresolved D. Trimming took 7 bases from V and 3 from J, leaving 19 bases between them. The CDR3 has 16 residues. Germline-derived CDR1 and CDR2 are LNHDA and SQIVND (reference sequence). Here the CDR3 DNA reads TGTGCCAGTACCCCCCTTAGAGGGAGCGCCAATCAGCCCCAGCATTTT. Encoded protein: CASTPLRGSANQPQHF.

The chain uses TRBV7-2 and TRBJ2-3, with 11 bases fitting TRBD2. The CDR3 totals 15 residues. Germline-derived CDR1 and CDR2 are SGHTA and FQGNSA. J gave up 4 bases and V 3 bases, and 3 bases lay outside the gene matches. The CDR3 spells CASSLTSGIADTQYF. The DNA for the CDR3 is TGTGCCAGCAGCTTGACTAGCGGGATTGCAGATACGCAGTATTTT.

The V and J genes are TRBV7-2 and TRBJ1-1; a weak D match, TRBD1 (5 bases). The CDR3 runs to 14 residues. CDR1 and CDR2 from the germline V gene are SGHTA and FQGNSA. V lost 3 bases, J lost 5 bases, and 13 bases lay in between. CDR3 nucleotide sequence: TGTGCCAGCAGCTTCCAGGGCTGGGGTACTGAAGCTTTCTTT. Amino acids: CASSFQGWGTEAFF.

The V call is TRBV25-1, the J call TRBJ1-1, with D perhaps matching TRBD1 (6 bases). Germline CDR1 and CDR2: MGHDK and SYGVNS. The CDR3 has 17 residues. Trimming took off 1 base at V and 7 bases at J, with 22 bases between the two ends. CDR3 protein: CASSELTFAGVGGEAFF. CDR3 sequence (DNA): TGTGCCAGCAGTGAATTGACCTTTGCAGGGGTTGGAGGTGAAGCTTTCTTT.

This clone has a handful of counts. This rearrangement joins TRBV5-6 to TRBJ2-3; 7 bases are shared with TRBD1. With V trimmed by 0 bases and J by 4 bases, 2 bases remained unmatched. Per germline, CDR1 SGHDT and CDR2 YYEEEE. The CDR3 is 14 amino acids. CDR3 DNA sequence: TGTGCCAGCAGCTTGGTCCAGGGGGCAGATACGCAGTATTTT. Amino acids: CASSLVQGADTQYF.

This clone has more than one count but fewer than ten. V usage is TRBV14 and J usage is TRBJ2-1, with 15 positions matching TRBD2. Germline V gives CDR1 SGHDN, CDR2 FVKESK. Losses at the gene ends were 4 bases for V and 2 bases for J; bases not matched to a gene: 12. This CDR3 contains 20 residues. The CDR3 coding sequence is TGTGCCAGCAGCCGAACTTGGACTAGCGGGAGGGCCCGGGCCTACAATGAGCAGTTCTTC. This translates into CASSRTWTSGRARAYNEQFF.

The chain combines TRBV30 with TRBJ2-7; D may be TRBD2 (5 bases). CDR3 length equals 14 residues. V was shortened by 2 bases and J by 1 base, with 12 bases between the two germline ends. CDR1 and CDR2 (germline): GTSNPN, SVGIG (reference sequence). CDR3 in amino acids: CAWSKRRSSYEQYF. In nucleotides, the CDR3 is TGTGCCTGGAGTAAGCGGAGGTCGTCCTACGAGCAGTACTTC.